Presented here are 29 T cell receptor beta chains from one specimen sequenced in a study of CD8 T cells in Susac syndrome. Random-hexamer reverse transcription was applied to roughly 0.5 to 1 ug RNA. TCRdb processed the immunoSEQ multiplex PCR reads anew with MiXCR; each CDR3 protein has one entry. The sample carries approximately 220,000 distinct CDR3 sequences, more than 85% recorded once. Sequenced input: CD4+ T cells from PBMCs. The receptors derive from a human donor with multiple sclerosis.

The rearrangement joins TRBV5-1 to TRBJ1-1, with D possibly being TRBD1 (6 bases). The CDR3 covers 15 residues. The V gene lost 2 bases and the J gene lost 7 bases, with 18 bases spanning the gap. Germline loops: CDR1 SGHRS, CDR2 YFSETQ. The CDR3 DNA reads TGCGCCAGCAGCTTCGACTCCCGGGACACACTTGAAGCTTTCTTT. Its protein product is CASSFDSRDTLEAFF.

The rearrangement joins TRBV25-1 to TRBJ1-2; tentative D call: TRBD1 (6 bases). The CDR3 runs to 14 residues. The V and J ends lost 3 bases and 8 bases respectively, with 16 bases between them. The germline V gene has CDR1 MGHDK and CDR2 SYGVNS. CDR3 loop: CASSEKHNREGYTF. The CDR3 bases are TGTGCCAGCAGTGAGAAACATAACAGGGAGGGCTACACCTTC.

J is TRBJ2-1 and V is TRBV2; 8 nucleotides agree with TRBD2. The germline CDR1 and CDR2 sequences are SNHLY and FYNNEI. Trimming removed 2 bases from V and 4 bases from J; junction bases left unmatched: 7. This CDR3 spans 16 amino acids. The CDR3 coding sequence is TGTGCCAGCAGTGAACGACGGGCGGGGGGTTACAATGAGCAGTTCTTC. Residues: CASSERRAGGYNEQFF.

The genes are TRBV15 and TRBJ2-7; no clear D gene. Trimming shortened V by 0 bases and J by 2 bases, and 5 bases separated the two germline ends. The CDR3 loop spans 13 amino acids. The germline V gene has CDR1 LNHNV and CDR2 YYDKDF (reference sequence). The CDR3 spells CATSRDPTYEQYF. For the CDR3, the DNA is TGTGCCACCAGCAGAGATCCCACCTACGAGCAGTACTTC.

The DNA of the CDR3 is TGTGCCTGGAGTCCAAGGCGGGACAGTTACAATGAGCAGTTCTTC. It specifies CAWSPRRDSYNEQFF. The genes are TRBV30 and TRBJ2-1; D is perhaps TRBD1 (7 bases). Trimming pared 2 bases from V and 4 bases from J, leaving 15 bases between. The CDR3 length is 15 residues. The germline V gene encodes CDR1 GTSNPN and CDR2 SVGIG (reference sequence).

The chain links TRBV3-1 to TRBJ1-2; 8 bases are shared with TRBD1. CDR1 is LGHDT and CDR2 is YNNKEL in the germline V gene (reference sequence). This CDR3 region has 15 residues. V lost 4 bases to trimming and J lost 3 bases; unmatched junction nucleotides: 7. CDR3 loop: CASSPRQGLDYGYTF. In DNA form, the CDR3 reads TGTGCCAGCAGCCCCCGACAGGGGCTCGACTATGGCTACACCTTC.

The rearrangement joins TRBV5-1 to TRBJ2-3; 15 nucleotides align to TRBD2. The length of the CDR3 is 18 residues. With 4 bases clipped from V and 0 bases from J, the junction kept 6 bases outside the gene matches. CDR1 SGHRS and CDR2 YFSETQ come from the germline V gene. This CDR3 reads CASSLRTSGGASTDTQYF. The CDR3 bases are TGCGCCAGCAGCCTGCGGACTAGCGGGGGGGCTAGCACAGATACGCAGTATTTT. Full variable domain (missing parts from reference TRBV5-1 and TRBJ2-3): KAGVTQTPRYLIKTRGQQVTLSCSPISGHRSVSWYQQTPGQGLQFLFEYFSETQRNKGNFPGRFSGRQFSNSRSEMNVSTLELGDSALYLCASSLRTSGGASTDTQYFGPGTRLTVL.

This sequence joins TRBV30 and TRBJ2-2; no clear D gene. Trimming pared 0 bases from V and 5 bases from J, leaving 7 bases between. Looked up from germline, CDR1 is GTSNPN and CDR2 is SVGIG (reference sequence). The CDR3 has 13 residues. CDR3 in amino acids: CAWSVGITGELFF. The CDR3 DNA sequence: TGTGCCTGGAGTGTGGGGATTACCGGGGAGCTGTTTTTT.

This chain connects TRBV20-1 to TRBJ2-5, with TRBD1 matching 7 bases. Germline CDR1 DFQATT, CDR2 SNEGSKA (reference sequence). Trimming at V came to 4 bases and at J to 2 bases, leaving 4 bases not matched to a gene. The CDR3 sequence is 13 residues long. The CDR3 here is CSATGTVQETQYF. The CDR3 coding sequence is TGCAGTGCTACCGGGACAGTTCAAGAGACCCAGTACTTC.

This chain links TRBV24-1 with TRBJ2-3, with TRBD2 matching over 11 bases. The junction had 11 bases not matched to a gene; V was cut back by 7 bases and J by 0 bases. CDR3 size: 18 residues. Germline V gives CDR1 KGHDR, CDR2 SFDVKD. CDR3 loop: CATRFQGLAAFSTDTQYF. The DNA of the CDR3 is TGTGCCACCAGATTTCAGGGACTAGCGGCTTTTAGCACAGATACGCAGTATTTT.

The CDR3 DNA reads as TGTGCCAGCAGCAATCGGGGGGTAGAGGGCTACACCTTC. As protein: CASSNRGVEGYTF. The rearrangement uses TRBV12-3 or TRBV12-4 and TRBJ1-2, with TRBD1 as a possible D gene (5 bases). V lost 6 bases and J lost 8, with 16 bases in between. This CDR3 contains 13 residues.

This chain joins TRBV11-2 and TRBJ2-7, with 7 nucleotides matching TRBD1. The CDR3 has 14 residues. Per germline, CDR1 SGHAT and CDR2 FQNNGV. V dropped 4 bases and J dropped 1; count of bases not matched to a gene: 4. In nucleotides, the CDR3 is TGTGCCAGCAGCTCGCTGGGACAGTCCTACGAGCAGTACTTC. It encodes CASSSLGQSYEQYF.

The table lists this clonotype with a count of one. The rearrangement links TRBV30 to TRBJ2-3; D possibly uses TRBD1 or TRBD2 (5 bases each). The CDR3 consists of 14 residues. Germline V gene lookup returns CDR1 GTSNPN and CDR2 SVGIG (reference sequence). V lost 1 base, J lost 2 bases, and 10 bases lay in between. The CDR3 nucleotides are TGTGCCTGGAGTGCGGGACGCGACACAGATACGCAGTATTTT. This translates into CAWSAGRDTDTQYF.

This clonotype was detected only once. The chain employs TRBV5-1 and TRBJ1-5; no definite D call. Germline V CDR1 and CDR2: SGHRS, YFSETQ. The length of the CDR3 is 13 residues. V was shortened by 0 bases and J by 7 bases, with 8 bases between the two germline ends. CDR3 protein: CASSLEPGQPQHF. Here the CDR3 DNA reads TGCGCCAGCAGCTTGGAACCGGGGCAGCCCCAGCATTTT.

The rearrangement links TRBV7-2 to TRBJ1-6; TRBD1 matches at 9 bases. V lost 4 bases, J lost 11 bases, and 12 bases stayed unmatched. From germline, CDR1 is SGHTA and CDR2 FQGNSA. The CDR3 sequence is 16 residues long. DNA of the CDR3: TGTGCCAGCAGCTCCGCCGGGACAGGGAACTCGACACCCCTCCACTTT. Its translation is CASSSAGTGNSTPLHF.

The chain recombines TRBV23-1 with TRBJ1-2; D is possibly TRBD1 (6 bases). TRBV23-1 is an open reading frame, and its role is uncertain. This CDR3 is built from 15 residues. V was cut by 10 bases and J by 4 bases, with 22 bases left in between. CDR3 DNA: TGCGCCATTAACAAGGGGATAGGGGGGCTCTATGGCTACACCTTC. Its protein is CAINKGIGGLYGYTF.

This chain uses TRBV9 with TRBJ2-7; 10 bases align to TRBD1. The CDR3 is 13 residues long. J was trimmed by 6 bases and V by 0 bases; bases with no gene match: 0. Germline values: CDR1 SGDLS, CDR2 YYNGEE. The CDR3 DNA sequence: TGTGCCAGCAGCGTAGGGACAGGGGGCGAGCAGTACGTC. It is translated as CASSVGTGGEQYV.

The gene calls are TRBV15 and TRBJ1-1; no clear D gene. Germline-derived CDR1 and CDR2 are LNHNV and YYDKDF (reference sequence). The germline V and J ends were trimmed by 0 bases and 0 bases, with 11 bases remaining between them. The CDR3 runs to 16 residues. The CDR3 protein is CATSREAGRMNTEAFF. CDR3 in DNA: TGTGCCACCAGCAGAGAGGCAGGAAGGATGAACACTGAAGCTTTCTTT.

V is TRBV5-1 and J is TRBJ2-6; D uncertain. Germline V gene lookup returns CDR1 SGHRS and CDR2 YFSETQ. The CDR3 spans 16 residues. Trimming took off 7 bases at V and 0 bases at J, with 14 bases between the two ends. The CDR3 DNA sequence: TGCGCCAGCGAAGCTGACCTGAGCTCTGGGGCCAACGTCCTGACTTTC. Translating it yields CASEADLSSGANVLTF.

The chain combines TRBV6-6 with TRBJ2-5; D gene unclear. V was clipped by 6 bases and J by 2 bases, with 7 bases between them. The CDR3 consists of 12 residues. Per the germline V gene, CDR1 is MNHNY and CDR2 is SVGAGI (reference sequence). The CDR3 loop reads CASSGWQETQYF. The DNA of the CDR3 is TGTGCCAGCAGCGGTTGGCAAGAGACCCAGTACTTC.

The rearrangement links TRBV29-1 to TRBJ2-3, with D possibly being TRBD2 (6 bases). CDR1 is SQVTM, CDR2 ANQGSEA, per germline. The CDR3 totals 14 residues. The V end lost 6 bases, the J end lost 5 bases, and 18 bases lay between the germline ends. This chain's CDR3 is CSVGLALAGDTQYF. The CDR3 DNA is TGCAGCGTGGGACTGGCCCTTGCTGGAGATACGCAGTATTTT.

The gene calls are TRBV5-4 and TRBJ2-6, with D perhaps matching TRBD1 (6 bases). Germline lookup yields CDR1 SGHNT and CDR2 YYREEE (reference sequence). The CDR3 totals 15 residues. The germline V and J ends were trimmed by 4 bases and 4 bases, with 12 bases remaining between them. Written as DNA, the CDR3 is TGTGCCAGCAGCCCGGACAGTATGGGGGCCAACGTCCTGACTTTC. This translates into CASSPDSMGANVLTF.

The chain joins TRBV12-3 or TRBV12-4 to TRBJ2-7; D possibly matches TRBD1 or TRBD2 (5 bases each). Trimming cost V 8 bases and J 0 bases, with 14 bases left between them. This CDR3 comprises 14 residues. CDR3 bases: TGTGCCAGCCGCCTAGGGGCGGGCTCCTACGAGCAGTACGTC. It translates to CASRLGAGSYEQYV.

This clonotype came up once. This chain joins TRBV29-1 and TRBJ2-5; 7 bases agree with TRBD2. The CDR3 totals 13 residues. Germline V lookup: CDR1 SQVTM, CDR2 ANQGSEA. V lost 5 bases, J lost 4 bases, and 7 bases stayed unmatched. CDR3 DNA sequence: TGCAGCGTTACTCCCTGGGGGGGAGAGACCCAGTACTTC. This sequence encodes CSVTPWGGETQYF.

The chain has TRBV19 and TRBJ1-2, with TRBD1 matching 7 bases. Germline V gene sequence: CDR1 LNHDA, CDR2 SQIVND (reference sequence). Trimming at V came to 7 bases and at J to 3 bases, leaving 5 bases not matched to a gene. This CDR3 has 13 residues. The CDR3 DNA reads TGTGCCAGTATGGACAGGAAAGACTATGGCTACACCTTC. Protein product: CASMDRKDYGYTF.

The chain links TRBV3-1 to TRBJ1-2; possible D gene TRBD1, 6 bases. V gave up 0 bases and J gave up 5 bases, with 10 bases separating them. The length of the CDR3 is 14 residues. Germline values: CDR1 LGHDT, CDR2 YNNKEL (reference sequence). In DNA, the CDR3 is TGTGCCAGCAGCCAAGAAACAGGGCAATATGGCTACACCTTC. Translated, it gives CASSQETGQYGYTF.

This chain uses TRBV6-1 with TRBJ2-1, with TRBD2 identical over 9 bases. This CDR3 comprises 18 residues. V shed 3 bases and J 2 bases; nucleotides not matched to a gene: 11. From germline, CDR1 is MNHNS and CDR2 SASEGT. CDR3 residues: CASSDRAGGLTPYNEQFF. In DNA, the CDR3 is TGTGCCAGCAGTGACAGGGCGGGGGGGCTCACCCCCTACAATGAGCAGTTCTTC.

The chain joins TRBV29-1 to TRBJ2-5; D possibly corresponds to TRBD2 (6 bases). Germline-derived CDR1 and CDR2 are SQVTM and ANQGSEA. The CDR3 runs to 11 residues. The CDR3 nucleotides read TGCAGTAGCGGATCCCAAGAGACCCAGTACTTC. Its translation: CSSGSQETQYF.

The chain employs TRBV5-1 and TRBJ1-4, with D perhaps TRBD1 (5 bases). There are 15 residues in the CDR3. V lost 4 bases to trimming and J lost 8 bases, with 18 bases between them. Germline V CDR1 and CDR2: SGHRS, YFSETQ. The DNA of the CDR3 is TGCGCCAGCAGCGGGGACGGCCACGCGGCGGAAAAACTGTTTTTT. Translated, it gives CASSGDGHAAEKLFF. Supplemented by reference TRBV5-1 and TRBJ1-4, the full variable domain reads KAGVTQTPRYLIKTRGQQVTLSCSPISGHRSVSWYQQTPGQGLQFLFEYFSETQRNKGNFPGRFSGRQFSNSRSEMNVSTLELGDSALYLCASSGDGHAAEKLFFGSGTQLSVL.